This TCR beta chain was retrieved from a study of T cells after yellow fever vaccination. TCRdb re-called the 5' RACE reads with MiXCR, one entry per CDR3 protein. This sample has roughly 120,000 distinct CDR3 sequences, with 5.5% to 8% found just once. With regard to this clonotype: Its target is not known.

Study findings and constraints: Peaking on day 5 versus 15, the secondary response was faster but weaker. Boosting was followed by the reappearance of most primary-vaccination clones (about 96% CD4, around 90% CD8).

The J segment lost 0 bases and the V segment lost 5 bases, leaving 16 bases of the junction unmatched. CDR3 length: 18 amino acids. The TCR comes from a man aged 18 to 29 who received the YFV17D yellow fever vaccine. The sequences come from CD4+ T cells sorted from PBMCs, collected roughly seven weeks after the first yellow fever vaccination. V and J are TRBV12-3 or TRBV12-4 and TRBJ2-7, with TRBD2 identical over 7 bases. CDR3 region: CASSGGTTPRKSSYEQYF. The CDR3, as DNA: TGTGCCAGCAGTGGAGGGACTACACCGCGAAAGAGCTCCTACGAGCAGTACTTC.